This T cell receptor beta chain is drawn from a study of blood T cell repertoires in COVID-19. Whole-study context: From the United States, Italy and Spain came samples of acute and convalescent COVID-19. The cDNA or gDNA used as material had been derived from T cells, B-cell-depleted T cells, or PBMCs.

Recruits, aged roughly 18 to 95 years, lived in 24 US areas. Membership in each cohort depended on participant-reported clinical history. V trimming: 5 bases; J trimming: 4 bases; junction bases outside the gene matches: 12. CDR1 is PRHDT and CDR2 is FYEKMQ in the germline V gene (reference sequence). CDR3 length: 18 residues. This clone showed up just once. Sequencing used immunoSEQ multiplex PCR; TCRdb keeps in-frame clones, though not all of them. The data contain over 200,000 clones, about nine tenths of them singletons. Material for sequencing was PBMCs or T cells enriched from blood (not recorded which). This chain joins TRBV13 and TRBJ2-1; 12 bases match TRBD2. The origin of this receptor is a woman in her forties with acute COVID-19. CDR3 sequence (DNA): TGTGCCAGCAGCCGTACTGGACTAGCGGGGAAGAGGTACAATGAGCAGTTCTTC. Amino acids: CASSRTGLAGKRYNEQFF.